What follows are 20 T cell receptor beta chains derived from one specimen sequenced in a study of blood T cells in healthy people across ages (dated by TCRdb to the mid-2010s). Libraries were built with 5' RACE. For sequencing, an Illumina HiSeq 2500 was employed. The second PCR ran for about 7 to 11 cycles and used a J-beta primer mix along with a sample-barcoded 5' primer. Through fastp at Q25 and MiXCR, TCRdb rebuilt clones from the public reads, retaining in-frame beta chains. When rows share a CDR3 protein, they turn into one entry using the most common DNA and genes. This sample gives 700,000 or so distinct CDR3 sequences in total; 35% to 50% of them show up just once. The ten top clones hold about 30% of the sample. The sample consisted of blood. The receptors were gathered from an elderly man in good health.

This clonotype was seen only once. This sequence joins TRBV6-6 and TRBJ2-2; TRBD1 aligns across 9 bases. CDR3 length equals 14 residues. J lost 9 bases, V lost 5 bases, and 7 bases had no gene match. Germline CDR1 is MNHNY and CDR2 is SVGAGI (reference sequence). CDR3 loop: CASSDDRGARELFF. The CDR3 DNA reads TGTGCCAGCAGTGATGACAGGGGGGCCCGGGAGCTGTTTTTT.

CDR3 residues: CASVWGGLGSDEQYF. In DNA, the CDR3 is TGTGCCAGCGTCTGGGGGGGCTTGGGATCCGATGAGCAGTACTTC. The rearrangement links TRBV28 to TRBJ2-7; a weak D match, TRBD2 (7 bases). V was shortened by 8 bases and J by 7 bases, with 24 bases between the two germline ends. The CDR3 has 15 residues. Germline V gene sequence: CDR1 MDHEN, CDR2 SYDVKM.

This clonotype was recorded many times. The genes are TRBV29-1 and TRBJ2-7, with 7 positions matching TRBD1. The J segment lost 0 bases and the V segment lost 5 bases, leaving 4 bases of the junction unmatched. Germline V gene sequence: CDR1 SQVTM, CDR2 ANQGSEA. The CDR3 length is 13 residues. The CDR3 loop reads CSVSQGSSYEQYF. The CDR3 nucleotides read TGCAGCGTTTCACAGGGGAGCTCCTACGAGCAGTACTTC.

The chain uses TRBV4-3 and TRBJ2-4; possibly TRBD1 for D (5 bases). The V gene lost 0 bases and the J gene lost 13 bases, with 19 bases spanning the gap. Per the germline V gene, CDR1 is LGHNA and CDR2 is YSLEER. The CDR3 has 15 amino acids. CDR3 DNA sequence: TGCGCCAGCAGCCAAGAAGGGGTCGGCTACAATGAGCAGTACTTC. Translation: CASSQEGVGYNEQYF.

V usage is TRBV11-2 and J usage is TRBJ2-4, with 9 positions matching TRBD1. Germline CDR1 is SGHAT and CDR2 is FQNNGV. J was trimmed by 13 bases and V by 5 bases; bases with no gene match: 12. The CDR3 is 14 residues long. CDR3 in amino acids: CASSPGQGIDEQYF. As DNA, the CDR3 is TGTGCCAGCAGCCCAGGACAGGGGATTGATGAGCAGTACTTC. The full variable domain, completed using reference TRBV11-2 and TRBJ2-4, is EAGVAQSPRYKIIEKRQSVAFWCNPISGHATLYWYQQILGQGPKLLIQFQNNGVVDDSQLPKDRFSAERLKGVDSTLKIQPAKLEDSAVYLCASSPGQGIDEQYFGAGTRLSVL.

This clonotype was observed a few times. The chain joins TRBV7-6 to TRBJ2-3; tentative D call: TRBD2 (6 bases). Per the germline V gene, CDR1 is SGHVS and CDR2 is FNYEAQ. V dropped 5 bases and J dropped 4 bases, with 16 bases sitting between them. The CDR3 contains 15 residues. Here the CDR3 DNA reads TGTGCCAGCAGCCCACTGGGACTTATGCCAGATACGCAGTATTTT. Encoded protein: CASSPLGLMPDTQYF.

The CDR3 is CSARVSGSETQYF. The CDR3 nucleotides read TGCAGTGCTAGAGTGTCAGGGTCGGAGACCCAGTACTTC. The genes are TRBV20-1 and TRBJ2-5, with D tentatively TRBD1 (5 bases). The CDR3 has 13 amino acids. With 1 base removed from V and 5 bases from J, the gap between germline ends came to 11 bases. CDR1 and CDR2 from the germline V gene are DFQATT and SNEGSKA (reference sequence).

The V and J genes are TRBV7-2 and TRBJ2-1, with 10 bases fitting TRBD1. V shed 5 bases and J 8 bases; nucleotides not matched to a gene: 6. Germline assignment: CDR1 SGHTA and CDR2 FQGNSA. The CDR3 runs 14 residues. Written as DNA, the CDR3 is TGTGCCAGCAGCATAGGACAGGGGGTCTATGAGCAGTTCTTC. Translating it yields CASSIGQGVYEQFF. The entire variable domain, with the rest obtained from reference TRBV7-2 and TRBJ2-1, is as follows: GAGVSQSPSNKVTEKGKDVELRCDPISGHTALYWYRQSLGQGLEFLIYFQGNSAPDKSGLPSDRFSAERTGGSVSTLTIQRTQQEDSAVYLCASSIGQGVYEQFFGPGTRLTVL.

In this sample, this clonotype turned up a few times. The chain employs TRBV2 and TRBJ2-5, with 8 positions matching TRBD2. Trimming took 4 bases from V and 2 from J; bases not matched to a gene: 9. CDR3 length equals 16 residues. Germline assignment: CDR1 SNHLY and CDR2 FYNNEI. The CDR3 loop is CASSVQLLAVQETQYF. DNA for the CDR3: TGTGCCAGCAGTGTCCAATTACTAGCGGTACAAGAGACCCAGTACTTC.

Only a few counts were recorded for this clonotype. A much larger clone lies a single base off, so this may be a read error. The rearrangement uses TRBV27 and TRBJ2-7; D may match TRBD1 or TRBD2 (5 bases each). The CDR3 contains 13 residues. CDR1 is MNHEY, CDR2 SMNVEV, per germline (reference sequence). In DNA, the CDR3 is TGTGCCGGCAGTTTATTCGGGACGAGCGAGCAGTACTTC. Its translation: CAGSLFGTSEQYF.

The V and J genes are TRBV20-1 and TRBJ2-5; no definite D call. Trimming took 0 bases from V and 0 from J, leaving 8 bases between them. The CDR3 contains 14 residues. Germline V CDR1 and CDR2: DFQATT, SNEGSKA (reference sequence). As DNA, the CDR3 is TGCAGTGCTAGAGATATCCTGTACCAAGAGACCCAGTACTTC. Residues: CSARDILYQETQYF.

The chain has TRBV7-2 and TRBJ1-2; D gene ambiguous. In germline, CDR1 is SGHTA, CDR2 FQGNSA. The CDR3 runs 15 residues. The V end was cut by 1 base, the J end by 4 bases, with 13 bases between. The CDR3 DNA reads TGTGCCAGCAGCTTAGTTCCGCAGGCCTCCTATGGCTACACCTTC. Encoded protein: CASSLVPQASYGYTF. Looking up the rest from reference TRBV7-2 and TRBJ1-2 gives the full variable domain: GAGVSQSPSNKVTEKGKDVELRCDPISGHTALYWYRQSLGQGLEFLIYFQGNSAPDKSGLPSDRFSAERTGGSVSTLTIQRTQQEDSAVYLCASSLVPQASYGYTFGSGTRLTVV.

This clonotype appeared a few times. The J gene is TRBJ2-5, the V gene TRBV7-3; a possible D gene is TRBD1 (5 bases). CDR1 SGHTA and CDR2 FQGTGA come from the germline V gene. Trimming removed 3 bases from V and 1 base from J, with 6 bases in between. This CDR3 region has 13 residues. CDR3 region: CASSFDSQETQYF. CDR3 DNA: TGTGCCAGCAGCTTCGACAGCCAAGAGACCCAGTACTTC. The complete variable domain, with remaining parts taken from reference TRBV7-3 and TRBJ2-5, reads GAGVSQTPSNKVTEKGKYVELRCDPISGHTALYWYRQSLGQGPEFLIYFQGTGAADDSGLPNDRFFAVRPEGSVSTLKIQRTERGDSAVYLCASSFDSQETQYFGPGTRLLVL.

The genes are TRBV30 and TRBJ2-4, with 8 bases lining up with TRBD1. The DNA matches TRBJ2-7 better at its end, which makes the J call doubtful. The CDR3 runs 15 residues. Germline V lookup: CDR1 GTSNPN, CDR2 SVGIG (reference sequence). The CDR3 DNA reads TGTGCCTGGAGTGTCGGACAGGGATTGTACGACGAGCAGTACTTC. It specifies CAWSVGQGLYDEQYF.

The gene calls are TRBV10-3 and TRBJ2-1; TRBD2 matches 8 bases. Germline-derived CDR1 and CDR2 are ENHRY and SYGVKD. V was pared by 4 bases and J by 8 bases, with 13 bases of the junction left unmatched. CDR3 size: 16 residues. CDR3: CAISVAPGLVRDEQFF. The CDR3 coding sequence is TGTGCCATCAGTGTAGCGCCGGGACTAGTCAGGGATGAGCAGTTCTTC.

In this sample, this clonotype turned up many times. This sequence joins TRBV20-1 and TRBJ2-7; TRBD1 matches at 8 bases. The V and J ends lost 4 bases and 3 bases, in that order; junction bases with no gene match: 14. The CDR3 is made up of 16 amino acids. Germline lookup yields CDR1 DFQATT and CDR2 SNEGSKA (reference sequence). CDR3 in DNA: TGCAGTGCTACTAAGGCAGGGGGCAATCAGGGCTACGAGCAGTACTTC. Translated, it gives CSATKAGGNQGYEQYF.

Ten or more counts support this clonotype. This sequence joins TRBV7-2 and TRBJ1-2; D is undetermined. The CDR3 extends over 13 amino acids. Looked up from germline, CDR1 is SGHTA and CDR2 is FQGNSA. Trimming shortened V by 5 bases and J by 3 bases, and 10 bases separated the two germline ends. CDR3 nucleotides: TGTGCCAGCAGCCCGGAAAGGGACTATGGCTACACCTTC. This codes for CASSPERDYGYTF.

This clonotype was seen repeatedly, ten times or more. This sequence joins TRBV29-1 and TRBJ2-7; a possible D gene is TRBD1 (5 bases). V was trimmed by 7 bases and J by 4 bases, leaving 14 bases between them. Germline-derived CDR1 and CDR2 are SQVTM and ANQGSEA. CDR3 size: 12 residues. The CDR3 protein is CSAGEKGYEQYF. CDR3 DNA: TGCAGCGCTGGGGAAAAGGGGTACGAGCAGTACTTC.

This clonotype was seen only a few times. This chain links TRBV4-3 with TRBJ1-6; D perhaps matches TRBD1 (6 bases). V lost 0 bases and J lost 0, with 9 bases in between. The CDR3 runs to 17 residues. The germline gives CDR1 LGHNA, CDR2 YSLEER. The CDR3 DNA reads TGCGCCAGCAGCCAAGATGGGGGCTACTCCTATAATTCACCCCTCCACTTT. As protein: CASSQDGGYSYNSPLHF.

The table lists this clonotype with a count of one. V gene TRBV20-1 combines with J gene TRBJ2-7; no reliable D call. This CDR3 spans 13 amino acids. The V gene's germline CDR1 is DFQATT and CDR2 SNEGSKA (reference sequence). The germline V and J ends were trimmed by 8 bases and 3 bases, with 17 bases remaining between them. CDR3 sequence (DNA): TGCAGTACGAGAGACGAACAGAACTACGAGCAGTACTTC. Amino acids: CSTRDEQNYEQYF.